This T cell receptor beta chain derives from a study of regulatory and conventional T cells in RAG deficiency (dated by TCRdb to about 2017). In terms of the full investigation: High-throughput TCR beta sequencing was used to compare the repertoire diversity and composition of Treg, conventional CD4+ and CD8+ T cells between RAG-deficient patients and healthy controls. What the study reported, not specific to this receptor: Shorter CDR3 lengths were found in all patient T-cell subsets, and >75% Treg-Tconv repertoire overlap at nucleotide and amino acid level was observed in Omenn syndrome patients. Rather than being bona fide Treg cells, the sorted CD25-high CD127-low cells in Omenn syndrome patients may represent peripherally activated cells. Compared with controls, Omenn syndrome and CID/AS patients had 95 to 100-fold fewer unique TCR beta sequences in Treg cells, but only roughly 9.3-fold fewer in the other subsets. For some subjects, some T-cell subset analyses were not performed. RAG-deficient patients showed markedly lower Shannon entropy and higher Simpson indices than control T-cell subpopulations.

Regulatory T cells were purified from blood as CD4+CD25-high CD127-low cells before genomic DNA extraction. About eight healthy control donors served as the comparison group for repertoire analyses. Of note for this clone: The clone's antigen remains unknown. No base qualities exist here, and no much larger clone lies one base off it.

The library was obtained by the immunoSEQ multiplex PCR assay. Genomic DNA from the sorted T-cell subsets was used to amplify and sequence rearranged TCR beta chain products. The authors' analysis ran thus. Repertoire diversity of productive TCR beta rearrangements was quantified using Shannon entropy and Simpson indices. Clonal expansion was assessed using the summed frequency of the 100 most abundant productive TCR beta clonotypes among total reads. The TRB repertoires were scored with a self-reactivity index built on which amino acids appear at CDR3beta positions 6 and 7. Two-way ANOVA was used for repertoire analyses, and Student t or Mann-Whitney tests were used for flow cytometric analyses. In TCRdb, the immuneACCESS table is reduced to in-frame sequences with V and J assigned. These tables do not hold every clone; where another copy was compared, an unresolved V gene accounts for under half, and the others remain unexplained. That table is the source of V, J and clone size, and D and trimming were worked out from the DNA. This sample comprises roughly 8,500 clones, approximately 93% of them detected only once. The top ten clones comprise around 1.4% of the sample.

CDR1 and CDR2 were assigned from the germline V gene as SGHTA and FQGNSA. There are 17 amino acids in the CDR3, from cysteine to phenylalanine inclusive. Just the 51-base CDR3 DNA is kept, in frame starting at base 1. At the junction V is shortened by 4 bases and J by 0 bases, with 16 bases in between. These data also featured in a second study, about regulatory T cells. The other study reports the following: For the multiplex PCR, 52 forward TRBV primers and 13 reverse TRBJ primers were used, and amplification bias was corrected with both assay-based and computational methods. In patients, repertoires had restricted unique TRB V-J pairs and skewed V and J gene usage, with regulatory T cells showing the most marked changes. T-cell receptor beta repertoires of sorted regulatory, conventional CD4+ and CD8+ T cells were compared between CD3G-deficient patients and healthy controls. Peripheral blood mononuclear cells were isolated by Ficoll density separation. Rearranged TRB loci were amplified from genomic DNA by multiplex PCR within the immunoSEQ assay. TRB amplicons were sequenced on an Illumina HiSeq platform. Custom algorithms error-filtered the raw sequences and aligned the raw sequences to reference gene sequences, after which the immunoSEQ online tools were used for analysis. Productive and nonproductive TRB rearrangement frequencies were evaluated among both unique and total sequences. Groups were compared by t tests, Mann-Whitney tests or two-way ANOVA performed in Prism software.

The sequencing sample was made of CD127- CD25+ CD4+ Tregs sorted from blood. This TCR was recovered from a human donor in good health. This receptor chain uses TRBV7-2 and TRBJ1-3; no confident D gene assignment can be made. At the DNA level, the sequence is TGTGCCAGCAGCTACAACCCCGGACTGAACTCTGGAAACACCATATATTTT. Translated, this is CASSYNPGLNSGNTIYF.